This entry is about one T cell receptor beta chain. No antigen is known for it. The data were taken from a study of brain T cells in children with intractable seizures. Findings of the study overall: Viral specificity was inferred only from CDR3 similarity; HCMV serostatus was unknown.

The CDR3 has 13 residues. The germline CDR1 and CDR2 sequences are LNHDA and SQIVND (reference sequence). Trimming cost V 7 bases and J 5 bases, with 12 bases left between them. The time point is: blood from clinic visit 5 months post-surgery; TSC patient then seizure free. Only cases whose brain tissue showed the highest T cell transcript signatures were sequenced. Before surgery, patients took at least one anti-epileptic drug. TCRdb's table, derived via immunoSEQ multiplex PCR, lists solely in-frame clones and lacks some. The sample has about 340,000 clones, nearly 95% seen once. The source was peripheral blood, collected 4 to 5 months after surgery. V is TRBV19 and J is TRBJ1-5; weak D call: TRBD1 (5 bases). This receptor was obtained from a boy under two years old with tuberous sclerosis and intractable seizures. For the CDR3, the DNA is TGTGCCAGTAAAGGGCAGGGTGATCAGCCCCAGCATTTT. Encoded protein: CASKGQGDQPQHF. Together with reference TRBV19 and TRBJ1-5, the CDR3 gives the full variable domain: DGGITQSPKYLFRKEGQNVTLSCEQNLNHDAMYWYRQDPGQGLRLIYYSQIVNDFQKGDIAEGYSVSREKKESFPLTVTSAQKNPTAFYLCASKGQGDQPQHFGDGTRLSIL.